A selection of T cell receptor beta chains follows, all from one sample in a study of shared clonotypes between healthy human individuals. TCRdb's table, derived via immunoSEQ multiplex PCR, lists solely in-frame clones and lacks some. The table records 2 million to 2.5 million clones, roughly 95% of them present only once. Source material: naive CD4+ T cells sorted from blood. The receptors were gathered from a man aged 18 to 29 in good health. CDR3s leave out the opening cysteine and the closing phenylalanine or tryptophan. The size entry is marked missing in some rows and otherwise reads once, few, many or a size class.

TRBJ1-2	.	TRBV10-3	ATGGPLANYGYT
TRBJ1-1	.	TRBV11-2	ASSFQRNTEAF
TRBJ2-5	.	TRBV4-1	ASSQGSQETQY
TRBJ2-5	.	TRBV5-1	ASSLASGNQETQY
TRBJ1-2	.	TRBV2	ASRNGVEDYGYT
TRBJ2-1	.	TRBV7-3	ASSKGLADYNEQF
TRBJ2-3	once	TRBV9	ASSVDGGRAITDTQY
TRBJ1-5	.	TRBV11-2	ASSLDRGVGQPQH
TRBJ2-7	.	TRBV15	ATSSTRTGDSYEQY
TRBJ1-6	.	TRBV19	ASSTPLGAPLH
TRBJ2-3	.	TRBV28	ASSSPGTYGRTDTQY
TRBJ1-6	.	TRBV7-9	ASSLFGPLH
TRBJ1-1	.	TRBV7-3	ASSLRGQGTSRMNTEAF
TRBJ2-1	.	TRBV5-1	ASSLLLAGTNNEQF
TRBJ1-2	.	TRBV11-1	ASSLEGLGGYT
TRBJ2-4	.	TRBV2	ASRPLTSGASNIQY
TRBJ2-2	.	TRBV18	ASSRGGLLRAGELF
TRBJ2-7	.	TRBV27	ASRTLGVAHSYEQY
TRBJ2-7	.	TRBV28	ASSSNSYEQY
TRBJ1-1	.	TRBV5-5	ASSSVVDEAF
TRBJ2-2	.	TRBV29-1	SVGVSTGELF
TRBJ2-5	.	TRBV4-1	ASSQGGAGGLETQY
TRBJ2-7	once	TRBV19	ASQGPGGDYEQY
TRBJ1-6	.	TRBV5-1	ASSLEPPNSPLH
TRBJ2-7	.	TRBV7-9	ASTKRRGAESSYEQY
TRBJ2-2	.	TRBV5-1	ASSLLGNSGELF
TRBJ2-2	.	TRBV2	ASRKQLLGRGTGELF
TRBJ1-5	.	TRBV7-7	ASSPHPGQPQH
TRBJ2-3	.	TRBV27	ASSLKQRTDTQY
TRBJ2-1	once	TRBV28	ASTPLGLVGYNEQF
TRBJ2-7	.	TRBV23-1	ASSQPPRDRVYEQY
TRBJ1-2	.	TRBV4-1	ASSRSGGRDYGYT
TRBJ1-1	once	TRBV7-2	ASSLEGRGNTEAF
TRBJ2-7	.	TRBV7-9	ASSPRTEAPEQY
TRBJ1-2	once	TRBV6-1	ASSGSQGGYGYT
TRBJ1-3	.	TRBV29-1	SVGTGASSGNTIY
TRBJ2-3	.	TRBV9	ASSAGDRGQKDTQY
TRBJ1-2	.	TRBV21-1	ASSPGGIYGYT
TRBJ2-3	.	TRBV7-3	ASSLNGASTDTQY
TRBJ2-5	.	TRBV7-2	ASSLDFGRETQY
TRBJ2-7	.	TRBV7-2	ASSLWVGNEQY
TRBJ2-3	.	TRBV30	AWSPIRTFLDTQY
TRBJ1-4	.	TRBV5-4	ASSPLGEKLF
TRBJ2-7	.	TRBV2	ASRPNSDEQY
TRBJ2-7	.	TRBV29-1	SVANYEQY
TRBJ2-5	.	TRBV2	ASRETGTLETQY
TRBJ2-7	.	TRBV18	ASSHGQAISYEQY
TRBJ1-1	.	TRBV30	AWSVQLNTEAF